This T cell receptor (beta chain) was sequenced for a study of T cell changes during pregnancy in multiple sclerosis. TCRdb's table, derived via immunoSEQ multiplex PCR, lists solely in-frame clones and lacks some. The top ten hold about 0.92% of the sample, which has about 72,000 clones, about 89% seen once. V lost 6 bases and J lost 5; bases outside the gene matches: 14. Germline V lookup: CDR1 SGHTS, CDR2 YDEGEE. There are 15 residues in the CDR3. The material was peripheral blood, obtained in the second trimester of pregnancy. V usage is TRBV5-8 and J usage is TRBJ2-7; TRBD2 aligns across 7 bases. The origin of this receptor is a female donor with multiple sclerosis, enrolled in a pregnancy study. The CDR3, as DNA: TGTGCCAGCACCGCTTGGGAGGGAGGTTACCACGAGCAGTACTTC. It yields the protein CASTAWEGGYHEQYF. Based on the CDR3 plus reference TRBV5-8 and TRBJ2-7, the full variable domain is EAGVTQSPTHLIKTRGQQATLRCSPISGHTSVYWYQQALGLGLQFLLWYDEGEERNRGNFPPRFSGRQFPNYSSELNVNALELEDSALYLCASTAWEGGYHEQYFGPGTRLTVT.